The entry below describes one T cell receptor (beta chain). This clone's antigen is unknown. Base qualities are not at hand, and no much larger clone is one base apart. At diagnosis, peripheral blood, uninvolved tumor-adjacent lung and tumor were collected and stored as a combination of fresh-frozen and FFPE material. For TCR repertoire profiling, blood samples were analyzed in the form of peripheral blood mononuclear cells. According to the germline V gene (reference sequence), CDR1 reads LNHDA and CDR2 reads SQIVND. The junction shows trimming of 5 bases on V and 4 bases on J, plus 11 bases between the germline ends. The CDR3 starts with the cysteine, ends with the phenylalanine, and has 14 residues. The retained sequence is limited to the CDR3, 42 bases, with the frame set at the first base. The immunoSEQ Assay was used to sequence TCR beta CDR3 regions from DNA. On the study's bioinformatics: T cell density was computed as TCR beta template counts normalized to usable DNA estimated by amplifying housekeeping genes. The preseqR package was used to estimate richness by extrapolating to 400,000 templates for PBMC samples and to 120,000 templates for tissue samples. Clonality was defined by subtracting Pielou's evenness from one. Differential abundance testing on productive amino-acid clonotypes, with a minimum total count of 5 and an alpha of 0.1, was used to identify tissue-enriched TCRs. The Jaccard Index and the Morisita Overlap Index were used to measure how much the repertoires overlapped between compartments. GLIPH grouped TCR beta CDR3s together with public tetramer-defined viral CDR3s, and a viral motif had to include at least three viral sequences and show V-gene enrichment. The immuneACCESS repertoire file appears here via TCRdb, limited to in-frame rearrangements. These files lack a portion of the clones; in checked studies, under half of the deficit traces to unresolved V genes, and the cause of the others is not known. V, J and clone size were drawn from that table, and D and trimming were deduced from the DNA. This sample lists 60,000 to 85,000 clones; roughly nine tenths were detected once. 21% of the sample comes from the top ten.

The data originate from a study of T cells in localized non-small cell lung cancer (dated by TCRdb to the early 2020s). Context from the whole study: Comparing tumors with uninvolved tumor-adjacent lungs, the study looked at the T cell repertoires of 200 to 250 patients with early-stage NSCLC. The cohort was made up of about 240 treatment-naive NSCLC patients whose localized lung tumors had been resected. A mean age of approximately 70 years was recorded for the NSCLC patients, of whom 129 were male and some 99 were female. General study outcomes and caveats: Uninvolved tumor-adjacent lung showed the highest T cell clonality, higher than tumor, which suggests more focused antigenic responses in the adjacent lung. Higher blood T cell density associated with longer overall survival, while higher adjacent-lung clonality associated with shorter survival. Multi-region tumor sequencing was not performed, so intratumor heterogeneity could not be excluded. Of the top 100 tumor clones, a median of 57 were detected in paired uninvolved adjacent lung; around 30 were also among that lung's top 100. Because of the exploratory design, TCR variables were selected using unadjusted p-values without false-discovery rate correction.

The V and J segments used are TRBV19 and TRBJ1-4; the D segment cannot be called with confidence. This receptor was identified in a male donor aged 60 or over with stage III squamous cell lung carcinoma. The material sequenced was peripheral blood, taken before any cancer treatment. CDR3 sequence: CASSPPRSNEKLFF. The DNA is as follows: TGTGCCAGTAGTCCCCCCAGGAGTAATGAAAAACTGTTTTTT.